Listed here are 25 T cell receptor beta chains from one sample, sequenced in a study of T cells of healthy individuals (dated by TCRdb to 2017 to 2018). The library relied on 5' RACE. The sequencer was an Illumina MiSeq. TCRdb trimmed public reads at Q25 via fastp, called clones via MiXCR and kept in-frame beta chains. Every distinct CDR3 protein forms one entry, paired with its most common genes and DNA. This sample comprises about 82,000 distinct CDR3 sequences, approximately 5.4% of them detected only once. 7.5% of the sample is held by the ten biggest clonotypes. The receptor set was obtained from a female donor in good health.

This clonotype appeared a few times. This CDR3 reads CASSPYYGTSVHEQFF. Here the CDR3 DNA reads TGTGCCAGCAGCCCATATTACGGGACTAGCGTCCATGAGCAGTTCTTC. The V gene is TRBV7-2, the J gene TRBJ2-1, with 10 nucleotides matching TRBD2. Germline V gene data show CDR1 as SGHTA and CDR2 as FQGNSA. The CDR3 has 16 amino acids. The V gene end was trimmed by 5 bases and the J gene end by 8 bases; junction bases not matched to a gene: 12.

CDR3 DNA: TGTGCCAGCAGTTTATCTGAGAATGAGCAGTTCTTC. It codes for CASSLSENEQFF. The rearrangement uses TRBV27 and TRBJ2-1; D ambiguous. Germline V lookup: CDR1 MNHEY, CDR2 SMNVEV (reference sequence). This CDR3 spans 12 amino acids. V lost 0 bases and J lost 7, with 4 bases in between.

This clonotype was recorded a few times. The chain carries TRBV11-2 and TRBJ2-7, with TRBD2 matching over 13 bases. Germline V CDR1 and CDR2: SGHAT, FQNNGV. This CDR3 comprises 14 residues. The trim removed 5 bases at V and 10 bases at J, leaving 8 bases unmatched. The CDR3 DNA reads TGTGCCAGCAGCAAACACGGACTAGCGGGAGAACAGTACTTC. This sequence encodes CASSKHGLAGEQYF.

The sample holds a few counts of this clonotype. V gene TRBV4-2 combines with J gene TRBJ1-6, with TRBD1 as a possible D gene (5 bases). CDR3 size: 13 residues. Trimming left V 0 bases short and J 10 bases short, with 7 bases between. Germline V lookup: CDR1 LGHNA, CDR2 YNFKEQ. CDR3 residues: CASSQDRGSPLHF. The CDR3 region has the DNA TGTGCCAGCAGCCAAGACCGGGGCTCACCCCTCCACTTT.

This clonotype was observed a few times. V usage is TRBV19 and J usage is TRBJ2-7, with 9 bases matching TRBD1. Per the germline V gene, CDR1 is LNHDA and CDR2 is SQIVND (reference sequence). V trimming: 3 bases; J trimming: 6 bases; junction bases outside the gene matches: 9. This CDR3 is 15 amino acids long. CDR3 in DNA: TGTGCCAGTAGTATGCCCCGGACAGGGGCGGGCGAGCAGTACTTC. The encoded protein is CASSMPRTGAGEQYF.

The chain joins TRBV5-6 to TRBJ1-2, with D maybe TRBD1 (5 bases). Germline loops: CDR1 SGHDT, CDR2 YYEEEE. The CDR3 runs 17 residues. V gave up 3 bases and J gave up 2 bases, with 20 bases separating them. CDR3 in amino acids: CASSSLRGFMGNYGYTF. The DNA for the CDR3 is TGTGCCAGCAGCTCCCTCCGGGGGTTTATGGGCAACTATGGCTACACCTTC.

This clonotype was seen once. A much larger clone differs by one base, so this may be a read error. This chain connects TRBV6-5 to TRBJ1-1, with 9 bases fitting TRBD1. Germline loops: CDR1 MNHEY, CDR2 SVGAGI. CDR3 length: 15 residues. V gave up 2 bases and J gave up 5 bases; unmatched junction bases: 6. The CDR3 region has the DNA TGTGCCAGCAGTTACATCTGGGGACAGGGAACTGAAGCTTTCTTT. Its protein product is CASSYIWGQGTEAFF.

This clonotype came up many times. CDR3 DNA sequence: TGCAGTGCCACCCCAGGTGGGACCTACACAGATACGCAGTATTTT. Protein sequence: CSATPGGTYTDTQYF. This chain connects TRBV20-1 to TRBJ2-3, with D tentatively TRBD1 or TRBD2 (5 bases each). V lost 6 bases, J lost 2 bases, and 18 bases lay in between. This CDR3 has 15 residues. Looked up from germline, CDR1 is DFQATT and CDR2 is SNEGSKA (reference sequence).

The sample holds many counts of this clonotype. CDR3 sequence (DNA): TGCAGTGCTAGGACAGTTGAATCCCTCTACGAGCAGTACTTC. Its protein product is CSARTVESLYEQYF. The chain carries TRBV20-1 and TRBJ2-7, with D tentatively TRBD1 (5 bases). Germline V gene lookup returns CDR1 DFQATT and CDR2 SNEGSKA (reference sequence). The CDR3 spans 14 residues. Trimming shortened V by 3 bases and J by 3 bases, and 15 bases separated the two germline ends.

This clonotype was seen many times. This chain connects TRBV6-2 or TRBV6-3 to TRBJ1-1; TRBD1 aligns across 7 bases. Germline CDR1 MNHEY, CDR2 SVGEGT. The length of the CDR3 is 17 residues. The trim removed 5 bases at V and 0 bases at J, leaving 12 bases unmatched. CDR3 sequence: CASSPGQAARMNTEAFF. The CDR3 bases are TGTGCCAGCAGTCCCGGACAGGCCGCCCGAATGAACACTGAAGCTTTCTTT.

This clonotype was counted ten times or more. The genes are TRBV28 and TRBJ2-3; no reliable D call. The germline V and J ends were trimmed by 5 bases and 5 bases, with 14 bases remaining between them. CDR1 is MDHEN, CDR2 SYDVKM, per germline. The CDR3 is 14 amino acids. The CDR3: CASSPATVGDTQYF. CDR3 nucleotide sequence: TGTGCCAGCAGTCCCGCGACTGTGGGAGATACGCAGTATTTT.

This clonotype was observed many times. The chain uses TRBV5-1 and TRBJ2-5; no clear D gene. V was trimmed by 5 bases and J by 2 bases, leaving 7 bases between them. This CDR3 region has 12 residues. Germline loops: CDR1 SGHRS, CDR2 YFSETQ. The CDR3 sequence is CASRIQQETQYF. In nucleotides, the CDR3 is TGCGCCAGCAGAATACAACAAGAGACCCAGTACTTC.

The chain joins TRBV4-1 to TRBJ2-5; TRBD1 aligns across 7 bases. Germline CDR1 is MGHRA and CDR2 is YSYEKL. The CDR3 extends over 15 amino acids. V trimming: 0 bases; J trimming: 5 bases; junction bases outside the gene matches: 6. For the CDR3, the DNA is TGCGCCAGCAGCCAAGATCAGACAGGGAAGGAGACCCAGTACTTC. This sequence encodes CASSQDQTGKETQYF.

The chain has TRBV5-4 and TRBJ2-1, with D perhaps matching TRBD2 (6 bases). Trimming took off 1 base at V and 4 bases at J, with 15 bases between the two ends. Germline lookup yields CDR1 SGHNT and CDR2 YYREEE (reference sequence). The CDR3 totals 16 residues. CDR3 sequence: CASSLYTAGLYNEQFF. The CDR3 nucleotides are TGTGCCAGCAGCTTGTATACGGCGGGATTATACAATGAGCAGTTCTTC.

The chain carries TRBV5-1 and TRBJ1-5, with TRBD1 matching over 9 bases. Germline V gene sequence: CDR1 SGHRS, CDR2 YFSETQ. This CDR3 is built from 15 residues. Trimming at V came to 5 bases and at J to 8 bases, leaving 11 bases not matched to a gene. CDR3 in amino acids: CASSLTGGAGKPQHF. As DNA, the CDR3 is TGCGCCAGCAGTCTAACAGGGGGCGCCGGCAAGCCCCAGCATTTT.

This clonotype occurred many times. This chain uses TRBV28 with TRBJ2-7, with D maybe TRBD1 (6 bases). The germline V gene encodes CDR1 MDHEN and CDR2 SYDVKM. The CDR3 is made up of 14 amino acids. V lost 6 bases, J lost 0 bases, and 12 bases lay in between. The CDR3 loop is CASRPGTPSYEQYF. CDR3 nucleotides: TGTGCCAGCAGACCCGGGACACCCTCCTACGAGCAGTACTTC.

This clonotype was found many times. This chain joins TRBV10-3 and TRBJ2-1, with 9 bases matching TRBD2. V shed 4 bases and J 8 bases; nucleotides not matched to a gene: 9. Germline V gene data show CDR1 as ENHRY and CDR2 as SYGVKD. CDR3 size: 15 residues. The CDR3 reads CAISVGGRANDEQFF. DNA for the CDR3: TGTGCCATCAGTGTTGGCGGGAGGGCCAACGATGAGCAGTTCTTC.

This sequence joins TRBV28 and TRBJ2-1; 11 nucleotides line up with TRBD2. Germline lookup yields CDR1 MDHEN and CDR2 SYDVKM. The CDR3 consists of 16 residues. Trimming cost V 1 base and J 4 bases; bases outside gene matches: 3. The CDR3 DNA is TGTGCCAGCAGTTTATTGACTAGCGGGATGTACAATGAGCAGTTCTTC. It is translated as CASSLLTSGMYNEQFF.

Many counts were recorded for this clonotype. This chain connects TRBV28 to TRBJ2-7; maybe TRBD2 (6 bases). Trimming left V 0 bases short and J 3 bases short, with 9 bases between. Per the germline V gene, CDR1 is MDHEN and CDR2 is SYDVKM. The CDR3 totals 14 residues. The chain's CDR3 is CASSLWRRGYEQYF. The DNA for the CDR3 is TGTGCCAGCAGTTTATGGAGGAGGGGCTACGAGCAGTACTTC.

This clonotype occurred many times. This chain links TRBV6-2 or TRBV6-3 with TRBJ1-5; D not certain. CDR1 is MNHEY and CDR2 is SVGEGT in the germline V gene. This CDR3 has 13 residues. Trimming removed 6 bases from V and 3 bases from J, with 9 bases in between. CDR3 protein: CASSRQDNQPQHF. The CDR3 coding sequence is TGTGCCAGCAGCCGACAAGACAATCAGCCCCAGCATTTT.

This clonotype was seen repeatedly, ten times or more. This chain links TRBV6-5 with TRBJ1-2; a weak D match, TRBD1 (6 bases). This CDR3 region has 14 residues. V was clipped by 0 bases and J by 6 bases, with 11 bases between them. CDR1 and CDR2 from the germline V gene are MNHEY and SVGAGI. The CDR3 reads CASSYSRTDNGYTF. CDR3 nucleotide sequence: TGTGCCAGCAGTTACTCGCGGACAGACAATGGCTACACCTTC.

This clonotype was seen at least ten times. This sequence joins TRBV4-3 and TRBJ2-2; 7 nucleotides line up with TRBD2. CDR1 LGHNA and CDR2 YSLEER come from the germline V gene. Trimming removed 1 base from V and 6 bases from J; junction bases left unmatched: 17. The CDR3 sequence is 19 residues long. The CDR3 bases are TGCGCCAGCAGCCAAGGTTCCCAATCGGGGGACTACATCTCCGGGGAGCTGTTTTTT. Protein: CASSQGSQSGDYISGELFF.

This clonotype was detected many times. The CDR3 DNA reads as TGTGCCAGCAGCCCCGGCGGGGCTCAGAAAGGCTACACCTTC. As protein: CASSPGGAQKGYTF. The J gene is TRBJ1-2, the V gene TRBV11-1; tentatively, D is TRBD1 (5 bases). Per the germline V gene, CDR1 is SGHAT and CDR2 is FQDESV (reference sequence). The V and J ends lost 5 bases and 8 bases respectively, with 18 bases between them. The CDR3 runs to 14 residues.

This clonotype occurred a few times. The rearrangement joins TRBV24-1 to TRBJ1-5; D perhaps matches TRBD1 (5 bases). V lost 2 bases and J lost 6, with 10 bases in between. CDR3 size: 14 residues. Germline CDR1 KGHDR, CDR2 SFDVKD. The CDR3 spells CATSDSRGSQPQHF. Written as DNA, the CDR3 is TGTGCCACCAGTGATTCCCGGGGCTCTCAGCCCCAGCATTTT.

This clonotype was seen many times. J is TRBJ2-1 and V is TRBV27; 10 nucleotides match TRBD2. The CDR3 contains 17 residues. Germline assignment: CDR1 MNHEY and CDR2 SMNVEV (reference sequence). Germline trimming cut 5 bases from V and 6 bases from J; bases unmatched to any gene: 13. The CDR3 loop reads CASSPRLAGGWSNEQFF. The CDR3 DNA reads TGTGCCAGCAGTCCCCGATTAGCGGGAGGATGGTCCAATGAGCAGTTCTTC.